Each of the 21 T cell receptor beta chains below was sequenced from the same sample in a study of cytomegalovirus exposure and HLA in healthy donors. The PCR employed 60 Vbeta primers together with 13 Jbeta primers. Repertoires were generated with immunoSEQ multiplex PCR, while TCRdb's copy carries only in-frame clones and drops some. The table records approximately 140,000 clones, 55% to 70% of them present only once. Sequenced material: PBMCs. The receptors were sampled from a woman in her sixties in good health and CMV-seropositive.

As regards this clone: One end of the junction fails to match germline, which may point to a read error. Here the CDR3 reads CASSRRNGQEAQYF. CDR3 nucleotides: TGTGCCAGCAGTCGTAGGAACGGACAAGAGGCCCAGTACTTC. The chain uses TRBV27 and TRBJ2-5, with D possibly matching TRBD1 (5 bases). The CDR3 consists of 14 residues. Germline-derived CDR1 and CDR2 are MNHEY and SMNVEV (reference sequence).

This clone showed up just once. At the DNA level, this CDR3 is encoded by other sequences in the same sample as well. The chain is built from TRBV18 and TRBJ2-7, with 9 bases identical to TRBD2. The germline gives CDR1 KGHSH, CDR2 LQKENI. Trimming removed 3 bases from V and 1 base from J; junction bases left unmatched: 4. This CDR3 is built from 15 residues. CDR3 bases: TGTGCCAGCTCACCTGAGGCGGGGGGGTCCTACGAGCAGTACTTC. Protein product: CASSPEAGGSYEQYF.

The chain uses TRBV11-2 and TRBJ1-2; 8 bases are a match to TRBD1. Germline CDR1 is SGHAT and CDR2 is FQNNGV. The CDR3 has 14 amino acids. The trim removed 1 base at V and 8 bases at J, leaving 6 bases unmatched. CDR3: CASSLAGTGLGYTF. Here the CDR3 DNA reads TGTGCCAGCAGCTTAGCTGGGACAGGTCTCGGCTACACCTTC.

V usage is TRBV7-9 and J usage is TRBJ2-1; 9 bases line up with TRBD2. The J segment lost 8 bases and the V segment lost 1 base, leaving 6 bases of the junction unmatched. Germline V lookup: CDR1 SEHNR, CDR2 FQNEAQ (reference sequence). The CDR3 length is 15 residues. The CDR3 sequence: CASSLGFSGRDEQFF. The CDR3 DNA reads TGTGCCAGCAGCTTAGGCTTTAGCGGGAGAGATGAGCAGTTCTTC.

The chain has TRBV19 and TRBJ2-1; 9 bases are a match to TRBD2. Trimming removed 1 base from V and 5 bases from J; junction bases left unmatched: 6. The V gene's germline CDR1 is LNHDA and CDR2 SQIVND (reference sequence). This CDR3 is 16 amino acids long. The CDR3 DNA follows: TGTGCCAGTAGTATAGGCAGCGGGAGGTCCCACAATGAGCAGTTCTTC. Encoded protein: CASSIGSGRSHNEQFF.

This chain uses TRBV5-1 with TRBJ2-7; 8 bases agree with TRBD2. This CDR3 spans 17 amino acids. Losses at the gene ends were 0 bases for V and 4 bases for J; bases not matched to a gene: 12. Germline loops: CDR1 SGHRS, CDR2 YFSETQ. The CDR3 sequence is CASSLGGLISSGYEQYF. In nucleotides, the CDR3 is TGCGCCAGCAGCTTGGGGGGTTTGATCTCTAGCGGGTACGAGCAGTACTTC.

This clone was seen only once. This chain connects TRBV10-1 to TRBJ2-5; no definite D call. In germline, CDR1 is WNHNN, CDR2 SYGVQD (reference sequence). CDR3 length equals 14 residues. V was trimmed by 5 bases and J by 1 base, leaving 11 bases between them. The CDR3 protein is CASSRSGPQETQYF. The CDR3 DNA follows: TGCGCCAGCAGTCGCTCCGGTCCCCAAGAGACCCAGTACTTC.

V and J are TRBV30 and TRBJ1-1, with D possibly TRBD1 on 5 matching bases. Trimming cost V 0 bases and J 4 bases, with 15 bases left between them. Per the germline V gene, CDR1 is GTSNPN and CDR2 is SVGIG (reference sequence). The CDR3 runs to 15 residues. The CDR3 is CAWSVLDTASTEAFF. The CDR3 DNA reads TGTGCCTGGAGTGTTTTGGACACGGCGAGCACTGAAGCTTTCTTT.

About this clone: This same CDR3 is encoded by further DNA sequences in the sample. The V call is TRBV29-1, the J call TRBJ2-7; 7 nucleotides match TRBD2. V trimming: 0 bases; J trimming: 6 bases; junction bases outside the gene matches: 14. The CDR3 length is 16 residues. The germline V gene has CDR1 SQVTM and CDR2 ANQGSEA. CDR3 nucleotide sequence: TGCAGCGTTGAAGATCCCGCCAGGACGGGGGGTGGCGAGCAGTACTTC. As protein: CSVEDPARTGGGEQYF.

This clone occurred many times. V usage is TRBV5-1 and J usage is TRBJ2-1, with 8 bases matching TRBD1. The length of the CDR3 is 14 residues. Germline V gene lookup returns CDR1 SGHRS and CDR2 YFSETQ. J was trimmed by 7 bases and V by 3 bases; bases with no gene match: 6. The CDR3 DNA follows: TGCGCCAGCAGCTCGCAGGGGGCTGGTAATGAGCAGTTCTTC. Protein: CASSSQGAGNEQFF.

As concerns this clone: This likely comes from a read error, as the CDR3 has no conserved phenylalanine or tryptophan at its end. The CDR3 nucleotides read TGTGCCAGCAGTGCAACCGGGAATCGCTACGAGCAGTACCTC. Its protein is CASSATGNRYEQYL. J is TRBJ2-7 and V is TRBV28; D perhaps matches TRBD2 (5 bases). This CDR3 has 14 amino acids. Trimming pared 5 bases from V and 3 bases from J, leaving 14 bases between. Germline-derived CDR1 and CDR2 are MDHEN and SYDVKM.

The V gene is TRBV9, the J gene TRBJ1-1, with D uncertain. The CDR3 runs to 15 residues. V was pared by 0 bases and J by 2 bases, with 11 bases between. Germline V gene lookup returns CDR1 SGDLS and CDR2 YYNGEE. The CDR3 loop is CASSVDPTSNTEAFF. In nucleotides, the CDR3 is TGTGCCAGCAGCGTAGACCCTACGTCAAACACTGAAGCTTTCTTT.

CDR3 amino acids: CASRLAGGHEQYF. The CDR3 DNA sequence: TGTGCCAGCAGACTAGCGGGAGGCCACGAGCAGTACTTC. The rearrangement uses TRBV28 and TRBJ2-7; 12 nucleotides agree with TRBD2. The J segment lost 5 bases and the V segment lost 6 bases, leaving 2 bases of the junction unmatched. The germline V gene has CDR1 MDHEN and CDR2 SYDVKM. This CDR3 region has 13 residues. Filled out from reference TRBV28 and TRBJ2-7, the complete variable domain reads DVKVTQSSRYLVKRTGEKVFLECVQDMDHENMFWYRQDPGLGLRLIYFSYDVKMKEKGDIPEGYSVSREKKERFSLILESASTNQTSMYLCASRLAGGHEQYFGPGTRLTVT.

The V call is TRBV5-8, the J call TRBJ2-1; D perhaps matches TRBD2 (6 bases). V gave up 2 bases and J gave up 2 bases, with 8 bases separating them. The CDR3 runs to 14 residues. The germline CDR1 and CDR2 sequences are SGHTS and YDEGEE. The CDR3 DNA follows: TGTGCCAGCAGCTTACCTAGCGCCTACAATGAGCAGTTCTTC. Its translation is CASSLPSAYNEQFF.

The chain joins TRBV30 to TRBJ1-4, with 8 bases that match TRBD1. The V segment lost 1 base and the J segment 4 bases; nucleotides outside the gene matches: 5. In germline, CDR1 is GTSNPN, CDR2 SVGIG (reference sequence). The CDR3 is 15 residues long. Here the CDR3 reads CAWSAGTGGNEKLFF. The CDR3 nucleotides read TGTGCCTGGAGTGCTGGGACAGGTGGTAATGAAAAACTGTTTTTT. Together with reference TRBV30 and TRBJ1-4, the CDR3 gives the full variable domain: SQTIHQWPATLVQPVGSPLSLECTVEGTSNPNLYWYRQAAGRGLQLLFYSVGIGQISSEVPQNLSASRPQDRQFILSSKKLLLSDSGFYLCAWSAGTGGNEKLFFGSGTQLSVL.

In this sample, this clone turned up once. The V gene is TRBV4-2, the J gene TRBJ2-1, with 9 nucleotides matching TRBD2. The CDR3 loop spans 17 amino acids. V dropped 0 bases and J dropped 7; count of bases not matched to a gene: 10. The germline CDR1 and CDR2 sequences are LGHNA and YNFKEQ. CDR3 amino acids: CASSQESRLAGYNEQFF. DNA for the CDR3: TGTGCCAGCAGCCAAGAGTCTAGGCTAGCGGGGTATAATGAGCAGTTCTTC.

This clone has a handful of counts. V is TRBV6-5 and J is TRBJ1-3, with D perhaps matching TRBD1 (6 bases). The germline V and J ends were trimmed by 4 bases and 3 bases, with 10 bases remaining between them. The CDR3 is 14 residues long. Germline-derived CDR1 and CDR2 are MNHEY and SVGAGI. CDR3 DNA: TGTGCCAGCAGTTCCAAGACAGGTGGAAACACCATATATTTT. Translating gives CASSSKTGGNTIYF.

This chain joins TRBV29-1 and TRBJ2-7; D not resolved. The V gene lost 6 bases and the J gene lost 3 bases, with 12 bases spanning the gap. The CDR3 spans 12 residues. CDR1 is SQVTM, CDR2 ANQGSEA, per germline. The CDR3 DNA follows: TGCAGCGTATCGCTAGACGACTACGAGCAGTACTTC. Protein sequence: CSVSLDDYEQYF.

There are a few counts of this clone. As DNA, the CDR3 is TGTGCCAGGGCTCTCCGTGAGGGAAAACTGTTTTTT. This sequence encodes CARALREGKLFF. The chain has TRBV5-4 and TRBJ1-4; D not resolved. This CDR3 is 12 amino acids long. In germline, CDR1 is SGHNT, CDR2 YYREEE (reference sequence). With 8 bases removed from V and 10 bases from J, the gap between germline ends came to 15 bases.

This clone came up a few times. V and J are TRBV6-6 and TRBJ2-7; TRBD2 matches 8 bases. V lost 4 bases and J lost 2; bases outside the gene matches: 7. Germline values: CDR1 MNHNY, CDR2 SVGAGI (reference sequence). The CDR3 covers 15 residues. The CDR3 sequence: CASSFLAGTPYEQYF. CDR3 DNA: TGTGCCAGCAGTTTCCTAGCGGGTACTCCCTACGAGCAGTACTTC.

The chain is built from TRBV7-2 and TRBJ2-7; D ambiguous. Trimming stripped 2 bases from V and 6 bases from J, with 11 bases between. CDR3 length equals 13 residues. CDR1 is SGHTA, CDR2 FQGNSA, per germline. The CDR3: CASSLTFESEQYF. The CDR3 nucleotides are TGTGCCAGCAGCTTAACCTTCGAGAGCGAGCAGTACTTC.